The 18 T cell receptor beta chains in this list originate from one sample, sequenced in a study of shared clonotypes between healthy human individuals. Only in-frame clones appear in the TCRdb table, and some are missing; sequencing was by immunoSEQ multiplex PCR. The data contain about 2 million clones, 90% to 95% of them seen just once; the ten biggest clones take up 0.13%. Sequences were obtained from naive CD4+ T cells sorted from blood. As to subset: CD45RA+ positively selected. The receptor source for this set is a man between 18 and 29 years old in good health.

CDR3 sequence: CASSDRGGELFF. CDR3 coding DNA: TGCGCCAGCAGTGATAGGGGAGGGGAGCTGTTTTTT. The V gene is TRBV10-1, the J gene TRBJ2-2, with D perhaps matching TRBD1 (5 bases). The CDR3 has 12 amino acids. V dropped 3 bases and J dropped 8 bases, with 7 bases sitting between them. Per the germline V gene, CDR1 is WNHNN and CDR2 is SYGVQD (reference sequence).

Of note for this clone: One end of the junction varies from germline; a read error may be responsible. The chain joins TRBV7-7 to TRBJ2-2; D might be TRBD1 (6 bases). The CDR3 totals 16 residues. Germline CDR1 reads SSHAT; CDR2 reads FNYEAQ (reference sequence). CDR3 sequence reads: CASSAHPGQNTGELFF. The CDR3 nucleotides read TGTGCTAGCAGCGCGCACCCGGGACAGAACACCGGGGAGCTGTTTTTT. The full variable domain, rest sourced from reference TRBV7-7 and TRBJ2-2, is GAGVSQSPRYKVTKRGQDVTLRCDPISSHATLYWYQQALGQGPEFLTYFNYEAQPDKSGLPSDRFSAERPEGSISTLTIQRTEQRDSAMYRCASSAHPGQNTGELFFGEGSRLTVL.

This clone was seen once. V and J are TRBV30 and TRBJ1-5; 9 bases fit TRBD1. The CDR3 loop spans 13 amino acids. CDR1 and CDR2 (germline): GTSNPN, SVGIG (reference sequence). V was clipped by 7 bases and J by 5 bases; unmatched bases: 6. CDR3 residues: CASSDRGDQPQHF. CDR3 in DNA: TGTGCCTCCTCAGACAGGGGGGATCAGCCCCAGCATTTT.

V gene TRBV5-8 combines with J gene TRBJ2-5; TRBD2 agrees at 10 bases. J was trimmed by 4 bases and V by 2 bases; bases with no gene match: 11. Germline V gives CDR1 SGHTS, CDR2 YDEGEE. The CDR3 has 17 amino acids. CDR3 nucleotides: TGTGCCAGCAGCTTTGGTCTGGTGGCTAGCGGGAGAGAGACCCAGTACTTC. Protein product: CASSFGLVASGRETQYF.

V gene TRBV5-1 combines with J gene TRBJ1-2; 7 positions match TRBD1. Unmatched junction bases numbered 5, after V lost 7 bases and J lost 8 bases. The CDR3 is made up of 11 amino acids. CDR1 SGHRS and CDR2 YFSETQ come from the germline V gene. CDR3 in amino acids: CASGTGVGYTF. CDR3 sequence (DNA): TGCGCCAGCGGTACAGGGGTGGGCTACACCTTC. Supplemented by reference TRBV5-1 and TRBJ1-2, the full variable domain reads KAGVTQTPRYLIKTRGQQVTLSCSPISGHRSVSWYQQTPGQGLQFLFEYFSETQRNKGNFPGRFSGRQFSNSRSEMNVSTLELGDSALYLCASGTGVGYTFGSGTRLTVV.

The gene calls are TRBV5-1 and TRBJ2-5; the D gene could be TRBD1 or TRBD2 (5 bases each). V was shortened by 4 bases and J by 2 bases, with 9 bases between the two germline ends. CDR3 length equals 13 residues. Germline assignment: CDR1 SGHRS and CDR2 YFSETQ. As DNA, the CDR3 is TGCGCCAGCAGCGTGGGACGGCAAGAGACCCAGTACTTC. Translated: CASSVGRQETQYF. The full variable domain, in which reference TRBV5-1 and TRBJ2-5 provide the parts outside the CDR3, is KAGVTQTPRYLIKTRGQQVTLSCSPISGHRSVSWYQQTPGQGLQFLFEYFSETQRNKGNFPGRFSGRQFSNSRSEMNVSTLELGDSALYLCASSVGRQETQYFGPGTRLLVL.

The V call is TRBV2, the J call TRBJ1-1; 10 nucleotides align to TRBD1. CDR3 length equals 14 residues. The V gene end was trimmed by 6 bases and the J gene end by 7 bases; junction bases not matched to a gene: 8. Germline V gene sequence: CDR1 SNHLY, CDR2 FYNNEI. CDR3 loop: CASSRDRGSFEAFF. The CDR3 nucleotides read TGTGCCAGCAGCCGGGACAGGGGCTCCTTTGAAGCTTTCTTT.

In this sample, this clone turned up a few times. This rearrangement joins TRBV18 to TRBJ2-2; TRBD2 is a possible D gene (5 bases). The CDR3 is 16 residues long. The V end was cut by 0 bases, the J end by 4 bases, with 12 bases between. The germline gives CDR1 KGHSH, CDR2 LQKENI. CDR3 DNA sequence: TGTGCCAGCTCACCACCGATGCGGGCTTCCACCGGGGAGCTGTTTTTT. Translation gives CASSPPMRASTGELFF.

The rearrangement joins TRBV28 to TRBJ2-7; no definite D call. V was clipped by 2 bases and J by 2 bases, with 4 bases between them. The CDR3 loop spans 12 amino acids. Germline values: CDR1 MDHEN, CDR2 SYDVKM. CDR3 bases: TGTGCCAGCAGTTTAAGACCCTACGAGCAGTACTTC. Translation gives CASSLRPYEQYF.

The gene calls are TRBV19 and TRBJ1-4, with TRBD1 matching over 8 bases. The V and J ends lost 7 bases and 13 bases, in that order; junction bases with no gene match: 11. Per germline, CDR1 LNHDA and CDR2 SQIVND (reference sequence). CDR3 length: 13 residues. The chain's CDR3 is CASNSGQGGGLFF. The CDR3, as DNA: TGTGCCAGTAACTCTGGACAGGGAGGTGGACTGTTTTTT.

V is TRBV5-8 and J is TRBJ1-5; tentative D call: TRBD1 (6 bases). Trimming took off 2 bases at V and 1 base at J, with 10 bases between the two ends. The germline V gene encodes CDR1 SGHTS and CDR2 YDEGEE. This CDR3 has 15 residues. The CDR3 loop is CASSLQGGSNQPQHF. CDR3 sequence (DNA): TGTGCCAGCAGCTTACAGGGCGGGAGCAATCAGCCCCAGCATTTT.

V is TRBV2 and J is TRBJ1-1; D uncertain. The V gene lost 7 bases and the J gene lost 3 bases, with 6 bases spanning the gap. This CDR3 comprises 11 residues. Germline V CDR1 and CDR2: SNHLY, FYNNEI. The CDR3 loop is CASTGDTEAFF. CDR3 DNA: TGTGCCAGCACCGGGGACACTGAAGCTTTCTTT.

The rearrangement joins TRBV28 to TRBJ1-5; the D gene is possibly TRBD1 (6 bases). This CDR3 comprises 13 residues. CDR1 MDHEN and CDR2 SYDVKM come from the germline V gene. Trimming cost V 9 bases and J 3 bases, with 12 bases left between them. CDR3 bases: TGTGCCAGTCGAACAGGGTACAATCAGCCCCAGCATTTT. Translation gives CASRTGYNQPQHF.

There are a few counts of this clone. Here the CDR3 DNA reads TGTGCCAGCAGCTCAGGGTTGTTGGGCGAGCAGTACTTC. Translated, it gives CASSSGLLGEQYF. The genes are TRBV7-3 and TRBJ2-7; tentatively, D is TRBD1 (5 bases). CDR3 length: 13 amino acids. Trimming took 4 bases from V and 6 from J, leaving 13 bases between them. Per the germline V gene, CDR1 is SGHTA and CDR2 is FQGTGA.

The rearrangement uses TRBV5-1 and TRBJ1-2, with TRBD1 as a possible D gene (5 bases). Germline values: CDR1 SGHRS, CDR2 YFSETQ. Between the trimmed V and J ends, which lost 4 bases and 5 bases, there was a span of 15 bases. There are 14 residues in the CDR3. In nucleotides, the CDR3 is TGCGCCAGCAGCGGACGAACAGGAGAATATGGCTACACCTTC. Its protein is CASSGRTGEYGYTF.

The V call is TRBV6-6, the J call TRBJ1-1; D gene uncertain. Germline CDR1 and CDR2: MNHNY and SVGAGI (reference sequence). Trimming removed 7 bases at V and 2 bases at J, with 14 bases between. The CDR3 totals 14 residues. CDR3 loop: CASTLTSPNTEAFF. Here the CDR3 DNA reads TGTGCCAGCACCCTGACAAGCCCTAACACTGAAGCTTTCTTT.

The chain is built from TRBV2 and TRBJ1-5; D remains ambiguous. Germline V gene lookup returns CDR1 SNHLY and CDR2 FYNNEI. The CDR3 runs 14 residues. Between the trimmed V and J ends, which lost 5 bases and 7 bases, there was a span of 15 bases. The CDR3, as DNA: TGTGCCAGCAGTCTATTTGAGTCTCGACAGCCCCAGCATTTT. It yields the protein CASSLFESRQPQHF.

The V and J genes are TRBV6-5 and TRBJ2-7, with 9 positions matching TRBD1. Germline V gene data show CDR1 as MNHEY and CDR2 as SVGAGI. The CDR3 is 14 amino acids. With V trimmed by 6 bases and J by 5 bases, 8 bases remained unmatched. The CDR3 nucleotides read TGTGCCAGCAGACCGGGACAGGGTTTCCACGAGCAGTACTTC. Translated: CASRPGQGFHEQYF.